The TCR beta chain under discussion was sequenced for a study of blood T cell repertoires in COVID-19 (dated by TCRdb to 2020 to 2021). Concerning the study at large: Samples from collaborators originated in the United States, Italy and Spain and spanned both the acute and convalescent phases of COVID-19. The material from the prospective study consisted of cDNA or gDNA derived from T cells, B-cell-depleted T cells, or PBMCs. Deeply sampled blood TCRbeta repertoires from subjects exposed to, actively infected with, or recovered from COVID-19 were included in the dataset. The repertoires were made available in a free public database intended to serve as a resource for research on the immune response to SARS-CoV-2. The samples were drawn from the first 160 participants of the ongoing ImmuneRACE study and from more than 1,000 subjects provided by 6 global collaborators. Sample metadata almost always included a de-identified subject ID, COVID-19 status, age in years and sex. Where available, HLA class I and class II types were taken from metadata supplied by the sample provider and were not determined by assay-based typing.

Each collaborating institution followed its own protocols to collect whole blood in K2EDTA tubes. For TCRbeta analysis, collaborator samples were shipped as frozen whole blood, as isolated PBMCs, or as DNA extracted from either sample type. With regard to this clone: Its cognate antigen has yet to be identified. No clone much larger than this one lies a single base away; base qualities are absent.

Here is what the overall study found, with its caveats: The amount of clinical and demographic metadata varied by source and participant and was provided uncurated.

According to the germline V gene (reference sequence), CDR1 reads SGHKS and CDR2 reads YYEKEE. The CDR3 goes from the cysteine to the phenylalanine over 14 residues. Only the CDR3 part of the read is kept: 42 bases, read in frame from the first base. Trimming removed 4 bases from V and 3 bases from J; the gene matches leave 4 bases unexplained. TCRbeta CDR3 regions were amplified from genomic DNA by means of the immunoSEQ Assay, a bias-controlled multiplex PCR. Per the original workflow: Nucleated cell counts per sample were estimated from amplification of reference gene primers within the assay. Sequence reads were collapsed and filtered to measure the absolute abundance of every unique TCRbeta CDR3 rearrangement. For each sample, productive Simpson clonality was calculated as the square root of Simpson's diversity index over productive rearrangements. TCRdb took this table from immuneACCESS and kept in-frame rearrangements with V and J called. Such tables lack part of the clones; where checked against another copy, unresolved V genes explain under half of the gap, and the rest is unexplained. The D gene and trimming were derived from the DNA, and the V and J assignments and clone size from that table. Here the sample has around 260,000 clones; over 75% occur a single time. The ten largest account for about an eighth of the sample.

Material for sequencing was peripheral blood. This TCR was sampled from a human donor in a cohort sampled during active COVID-19. The chain links TRBV5-5 with TRBJ2-1, and TRBD1 matches 7 of the central bases. The CDR3 region: CASSQGGDYNEQFF. The DNA is as follows: TGTGCCAGCAGCCAAGGGGGCGACTACAATGAGCAGTTCTTC.